These T cell receptor beta chains were read from a single sample in a study of identical twins. TCRdb processed the 5' RACE reads anew with MiXCR; each CDR3 protein has one entry. This table has some 1,600,000 distinct CDR3 sequences, 32% appearing once. Sequenced: cord blood. The receptor source for this set is a newborn girl in good health. Both conserved end residues are part of each CDR3. A D gene is named only where the DNA matches it firmly. Only part of the rows carry a size: once, few, many, or a class if the clone is expanded.

clone_size d_call j_call v_call cdr3_aa cdr3_nt
- - TRBJ2-1 TRBV4-1 CASSPGGSFYNEQFF TGCGCCAGCAGCCCCGGGGGTTCCTTCTACAATGAGCAGTTCTTC
- - TRBJ2-4 TRBV11-2 CASSPRAGRKNIQYF TGTGCCAGCAGCCCCCGGGCAGGTAGAAAAAACATTCAGTACTTC
- - TRBJ2-1 TRBV6-4 CASRPTALFSYNEQFF TGTGCCAGCAGACCGACGGCCCTATTCTCCTACAATGAGCAGTTCTTC
- - TRBJ2-3 TRBV20-1 CSARERREGTDTQYF TGCAGTGCTAGAGAACGGAGGGAGGGCACAGATACGCAGTATTTT
many TRBD2 TRBJ2-3 TRBV12-3/TRBV12-4 CASSLLAGGPADTQYF TGTGCCAGCAGTTTACTAGCGGGAGGGCCGGCAGATACGCAGTATTTT
few TRBD1 TRBJ2-1 TRBV5-1 CASSSGTGDWNEQFF TGCGCCAGCAGCTCCGGGACAGGGGATTGGAATGAGCAGTTCTTC
few TRBD1 TRBJ1-2 TRBV27 CASSLSPDRRSYTF TGTGCCAGCAGTTTATCCCCGGACAGGAGGAGCTACACCTTC
- - TRBJ2-3 TRBV7-8 CASSLPMDRFTDTQYF TGTGCCAGCAGCTTACCCATGGACAGATTCACAGATACGCAGTATTTT
many TRBD2 TRBJ2-7 TRBV11-2 CASSSLAGGPYEQYF TGTGCCAGCAGCTCACTAGCGGGGGGTCCATACGAGCAGTACTTC
- - TRBJ1-6 TRBV6-6 CASSLRDTLANSPLHF TGTGCCAGCAGTCTCCGGGACACTCTGGCTAATTCACCCCTCCACTTT
- TRBD2 TRBJ2-1 TRBV4-1 CASSQDPGGGLAREQFF TGCGCCAGCAGCCAAGATCCCGGGGGAGGACTAGCGCGTGAGCAGTTCTTC
- TRBD1 TRBJ1-2 TRBV5-1 CASSLGADRAYGYTF TGCGCCAGCAGCTTGGGGGCTGACAGGGCCTATGGCTACACCTTC
few - TRBJ1-2 TRBV4-2 CASSQDLGSGYGYTF TGTGCCAGCAGCCAAGATCTGGGGTCGGGGTATGGCTACACCTTC
- - TRBJ1-1 TRBV5-1 CASSLVSSSTEAFF TGCGCCAGCAGCTTGGTCAGTTCATCCACTGAAGCTTTCTTT
- - TRBJ1-1 TRBV5-1 CASSLGTVMNTEAFF TGCGCCAGCAGCTTGGGGACAGTCATGAACACTGAAGCTTTCTTT
- - TRBJ2-4 TRBV12-3/TRBV12-4 CASSPSGPRNIRYF TGTGCCAGCAGCCCGTCGGGGCCTAGAAACATTCGGTACTTC
- - TRBJ2-4 TRBV20-1 CSATAGSKLNEQYF TGCAGTGCCACCGCCGGGAGTAAGTTGAATGAGCAGTACTTC
few - TRBJ1-5 TRBV6-2/TRBV6-3 CASSLPQGWGNQPQHF TGTGCCAGCAGTTTACCCCAGGGTTGGGGCAATCAGCCCCAGCATTTT
many - TRBJ2-1 TRBV2 CASSDESHEQFF TGTGCCAGCAGTGACGAGAGTCATGAGCAGTTCTTC
- TRBD1 TRBJ1-5 TRBV11-2 CASSLGGTGVNQPQHF TGTGCCAGCAGCTTAGGGGGGACAGGGGTCAATCAGCCCCAGCATTTT
- - TRBJ2-6 TRBV7-2 CASSKTGPAYSISGANVLTF TGTGCCAGCAGCAAGACTGGCCCAGCCTACTCAATCTCTGGGGCCAACGTCCTGACTTTC
few - TRBJ2-3 TRBV28 CASSPPGTRTFYTQYF TGTGCCAGCAGTCCGCCGGGGACCCGTACTTTCTATACGCAGTATTTT
few TRBD1 TRBJ1-2 TRBV3-1 CASSQADRGYGYTF TGTGCCAGCAGCCAAGCCGACAGGGGCTATGGCTACACCTTC
once TRBD2 TRBJ2-5 TRBV5-1 CASIATGGTETQYF TGCGCCAGTATAGCAACGGGGGGAACTGAGACCCAGTACTTC
many - TRBJ1-2 TRBV6-1 CASRAGTSTNYGYTF TGTGCCAGCAGGGCCGGGACATCTACTAACTATGGCTACACCTTC
few TRBD1 TRBJ1-6 TRBV28 CASSFTGGSPLHF TGTGCCAGCAGTTTCACAGGGGGTTCACCCCTCCACTTT
many - TRBJ2-3 TRBV6-5 CASSYFPGVADTQYF TGTGCCAGCAGTTACTTCCCGGGAGTCGCAGATACGCAGTATTTT
- TRBD2 TRBJ2-7 TRBV24-1 CATSDSGTTYEQYF TGTGCCACCAGTGATTCGGGGACTACCTACGAGCAGTACTTC
few - TRBJ2-5 TRBV12-5 CASGLEFRGTQYF TGTGCTAGTGGTTTGGAGTTCCGCGGGACCCAGTACTTC
- - TRBJ1-5 TRBV3-1 CAWAGVSNQPQHF TGTGCCTGGGCGGGGGTCAGCAATCAGCCCCAGCATTTT
- TRBD1 TRBJ1-2 TRBV25-1 CASSVSQGAYGYTF TGTGCCAGCAGTGTTTCACAGGGGGCCTATGGCTACACCTTC
- - TRBJ1-2 TRBV2 CATKSVRYTF TGTGCCACCAAATCGGTCCGCTACACCTTC
few TRBD1 TRBJ2-7 TRBV6-6 CASSSPGQGSHEQYF TGTGCCAGCAGTTCGCCGGGACAGGGGTCCCACGAGCAGTACTTC
- TRBD2 TRBJ2-7 TRBV6-1 CASRVSPLAGGVYEQYF TGTGCCAGCAGAGTTTCCCCTTTAGCGGGGGGCGTTTACGAGCAGTACTTC